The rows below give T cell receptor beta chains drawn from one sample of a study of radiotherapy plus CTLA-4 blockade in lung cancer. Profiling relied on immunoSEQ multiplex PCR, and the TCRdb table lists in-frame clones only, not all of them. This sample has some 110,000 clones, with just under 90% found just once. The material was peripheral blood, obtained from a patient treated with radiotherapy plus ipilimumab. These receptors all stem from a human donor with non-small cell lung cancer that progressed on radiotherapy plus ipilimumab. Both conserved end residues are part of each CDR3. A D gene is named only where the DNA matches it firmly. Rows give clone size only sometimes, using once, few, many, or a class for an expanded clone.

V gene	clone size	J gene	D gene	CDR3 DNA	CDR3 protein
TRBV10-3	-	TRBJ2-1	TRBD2	TGTGCCATCAGTGGGGCTAGCGGGAGGGCCAATGAGCAGTTCTTC	CAISGASGRANEQFF
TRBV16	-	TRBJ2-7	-	TGTGCCAGCAGCCAATCGAACTACGAGCAGTACTTC	CASSQSNYEQYF
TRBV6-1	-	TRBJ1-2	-	TGTGCCAGCAGTGTAAGAGACTATGGCTACACCTTC	CASSVRDYGYTF
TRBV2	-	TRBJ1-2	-	TGTGCCAGCAGTGAATCGGACTTCTATGGCTACACCTTC	CASSESDFYGYTF
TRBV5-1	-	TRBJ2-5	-	TGCGCCAGCAGCCCTACTAGTTGGGAGACCCAGTACTTC	CASSPTSWETQYF
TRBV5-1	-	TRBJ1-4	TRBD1	TGCGCCAGCAGCTCAGGGGGCACACACGAAAAACTGTTTTTT	CASSSGGTHEKLFF
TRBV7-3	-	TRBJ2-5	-	TGTGCCAGCAGCTCCGGGATCCAAGAGACCCAGTACTTC	CASSSGIQETQYF
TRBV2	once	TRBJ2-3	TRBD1	TGTGCCAGCAGACCTTGGACAGGGGTGGGAGATACGCAGTATTTT	CASRPWTGVGDTQYF
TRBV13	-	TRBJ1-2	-	TGTGCCAGCAGCTTAGGGGCCCAGGGCGGGGGCTACACCTTC	CASSLGAQGGGYTF
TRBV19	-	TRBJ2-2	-	TGTGCCAGTAGTATAAAAGGGGTCGGCGGGGAGCTGTTTTTT	CASSIKGVGGELFF
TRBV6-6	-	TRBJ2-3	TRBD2	TGTGCCAGCAGTTTAGGACTAGCGGTCGATACGCAGTATTTT	CASSLGLAVDTQYF
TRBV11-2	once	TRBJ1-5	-	TGTGCCAGCAGTCCTACAGGTTCCAATCAGCCCCAGCATTTT	CASSPTGSNQPQHF
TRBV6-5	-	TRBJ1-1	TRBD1	TGTGCCAGCAGCTCAGACAGGGTGAGGACTGAAGCTTTCTTT	CASSSDRVRTEAFF
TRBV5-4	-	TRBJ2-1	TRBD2	TGTGCCAGCAGTACCGGACTAGCGGGGGACAATGAGCAGTTCTTC	CASSTGLAGDNEQFF
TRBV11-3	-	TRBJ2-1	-	TGTGCCAGCAGCCTCCAGCCCCACGAGCAGTTCTTC	CASSLQPHEQFF
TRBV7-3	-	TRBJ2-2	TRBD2	TGTGCCAGCAGCTTAACTAGCGGGAGGGCCGATGCCGGGGAGCTGTTTTTT	CASSLTSGRADAGELFF
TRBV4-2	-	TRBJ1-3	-	TGTGCCAGCAGCCAAGTGGGAAGCTCTGGAAACACCATATATTTT	CASSQVGSSGNTIYF
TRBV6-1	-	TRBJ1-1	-	TGTGCCAGCGCACCTCCGGGTCGGGCTTTCTTT	CASAPPGRAFF
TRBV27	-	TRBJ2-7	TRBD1	TGTGCCAGCAGACGTACCGGGACAGGGCAGAGGTACGGGCAGTACTTC	CASRRTGTGQRYGQYF
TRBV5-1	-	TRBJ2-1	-	TGCGCCAGCAGCTTGGTAGCGAGAGCATACAATGAGCAGTTCTTC	CASSLVARAYNEQFF
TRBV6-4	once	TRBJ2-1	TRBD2	TGTGCCAGCAGCGGACTAGCGGGAGGCCAGAGGGATGAGCAGTTCTTC	CASSGLAGGQRDEQFF
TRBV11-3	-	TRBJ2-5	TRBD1	TGTGCCAGCAGCGACAGGGCACAAGAGACCCAGTACTTC	CASSDRAQETQYF
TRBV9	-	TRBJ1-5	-	TGTGCCAGCAGCGTAAGGGGTGTAAGCAATCAGCCCCAGCATTTT	CASSVRGVSNQPQHF
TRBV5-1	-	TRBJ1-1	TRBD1	TGCGCCAGCAGCCGAAGCGGACAGGGGGGATCGAACACTGAAGCTTTCTTT	CASSRSGQGGSNTEAFF
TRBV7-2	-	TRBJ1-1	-	TGTGCCAGCAGCCGTGGGCTTACAGGGAAAGCTTTCTTT	CASSRGLTGKAFF
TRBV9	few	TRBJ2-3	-	TGTGCCAGCAGCGTAGGCGGAGATACGCAGTATTTT	CASSVGGDTQYF
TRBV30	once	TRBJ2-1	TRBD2	TGTGCCTGGGGTCGACTAGCGGGAGGTGATGAGCAGTTCTTC	CAWGRLAGGDEQFF
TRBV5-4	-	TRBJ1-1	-	TGTGCCAGCAGCTTGGAGGCTAAGAGGGGCGACACTGAAGCTTTCTTT	CASSLEAKRGDTEAFF
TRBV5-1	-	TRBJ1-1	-	TGCGCCAGCAGCGGAACCGGGACCTCTGAAGCTTTCTTT	CASSGTGTSEAFF
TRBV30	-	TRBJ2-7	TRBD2	TGTGCCTGGAGTGTTCGGACTAGCGGGAAGTCCTACGAGCAGTACTTC	CAWSVRTSGKSYEQYF
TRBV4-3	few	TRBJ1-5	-	TGCGCCAGCAGCCAACAGATCTATCAGCCCCAGCATTTT	CASSQQIYQPQHF
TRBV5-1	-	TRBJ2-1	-	TGCGCCAGCAGCTCAGGGTATGAGCAGTTCTTC	CASSSGYEQFF
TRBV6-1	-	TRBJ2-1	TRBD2	TGTGCCAGCAGTGAAGAGGCTAGCGGGAGTAATGAGCAGTTCTTC	CASSEEASGSNEQFF
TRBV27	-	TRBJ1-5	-	TGTGCCAGCAGTTTCAGTGGGAACAATCAGCCCCAGCATTTT	CASSFSGNNQPQHF
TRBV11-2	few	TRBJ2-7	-	TGTGCCAGCAGCCGGACTTACGAGCAGTACTTC	CASSRTYEQYF
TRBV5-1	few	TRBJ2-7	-	TGCGCCAGCAGTTACAGCGGAGGGGACTACGAGCAGTACTTC	CASSYSGGDYEQYF
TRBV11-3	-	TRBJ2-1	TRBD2	TGTGCCAGCAGCTTAGGCGGGAGGGAGTACAATGAGCAGTTCTTC	CASSLGGREYNEQFF
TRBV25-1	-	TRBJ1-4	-	TGTGCCAGCAGTGAAGGGCAGCAGCCCATTAATGAAAAACTGTTTTTT	CASSEGQQPINEKLFF
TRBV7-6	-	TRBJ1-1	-	TGTGCCAGCAGCTTACAGATGAACACTGAAGCTTTCTTT	CASSLQMNTEAFF
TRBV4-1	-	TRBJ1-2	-	TGCGCCAGCAGCCAAGTCGGATCCCCTGGCTACACCTTC	CASSQVGSPGYTF
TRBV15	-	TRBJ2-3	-	TGTGCCACCAGCAAGGATGGGAGAGGGGTGACAGATACGCAGTATTTT	CATSKDGRGVTDTQYF
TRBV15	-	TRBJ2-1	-	TGTGCCACCAGCAGCGGGAACCCCTACAATGAGCAGTTCTTC	CATSSGNPYNEQFF